The entry below describes one TCR beta chain. The data were obtained in a study of blood T cell repertoires in COVID-19. The CDR3 loop spans 15 amino acids. CDR1 and CDR2 (germline): LGHDT, YNNKEL (reference sequence). V was pared by 3 bases and J by 3 bases, with 7 bases of the junction left unmatched. This table comes from immunoSEQ multiplex PCR, and its TCRdb copy is limited to in-frame clones, with some not included. The table records around 120,000 clones, roughly 90% of them present only once. This chain connects TRBV3-1 (or the pseudogene TRBV3-2) to TRBJ1-2; 7 bases match TRBD1. Source material: peripheral blood. The receptor comes from a man in his sixties with COVID-19, enrolled during active disease. This CDR3 is CASSQIDRDHYGYTF. CDR3 DNA sequence: TGTGCCAGCAGCCAGATCGACAGGGACCACTATGGCTACACCTTC.